These 5 T cell receptor beta chains were all obtained from the same sample, sequenced in a study of blood T cells in healthy people across ages. A J-beta primer mix and a sample-barcoded 5' primer were used in a second PCR of about 7 to 12 cycles. TCRdb itself ran the 5' RACE reads through MiXCR, one entry per CDR3 protein. The sample consists of over 600,000 distinct CDR3 sequences, roughly 20% of them appearing once. Sequencing was done on a sample of blood. The receptors come from a man aged 65 to 85 in good health.

This clonotype was observed a few times. The chain employs TRBV15 and TRBJ2-1; 15 nucleotides agree with TRBD2. The CDR3 extends over 17 amino acids. Germline-derived CDR1 and CDR2 are LNHNV and YYDKDF (reference sequence). Trimming removed 6 bases from V and 7 bases from J; junction bases left unmatched: 10. DNA for the CDR3: TGTGCCACCAGTTTACCGCCGGGACTAGCGGGAGGAAATGAGCAGTTCTTC. It is translated as CATSLPPGLAGGNEQFF.

The gene calls are TRBV3-1 and TRBJ2-1; possibly TRBD1 for D (6 bases). The CDR3 length is 15 residues. Trimming cost V 3 bases and J 0 bases, with 9 bases left between them. Germline CDR1 LGHDT, CDR2 YNNKEL (reference sequence). The CDR3 spells CASSQTGISYNEQFF. The CDR3 region has the DNA TGTGCCAGCAGCCAGACAGGAATCTCCTACAATGAGCAGTTCTTC.

This clonotype was counted only a few times. The chain carries TRBV24-1 and TRBJ2-7; 7 bases align to TRBD1. Germline V gives CDR1 KGHDR, CDR2 SFDVKD. CDR3 length: 13 residues. The V and J ends lost 3 bases and 5 bases, in that order; junction bases with no gene match: 3. In DNA form, the CDR3 reads TGTGCCACCAGTGATCGAGACAGGGACGAGCAGTACTTC. It yields the protein CATSDRDRDEQYF.

This clonotype was counted only a few times. CDR3: CARRQGPGELFF. The CDR3 region has the DNA TGTGCCAGGCGACAGGGCCCCGGGGAGCTGTTTTTT. The V and J genes are TRBV7-2 and TRBJ2-2, with 7 bases that match TRBD1. Looked up from germline, CDR1 is SGHTA and CDR2 is FQGNSA. This CDR3 is built from 12 residues. The V segment lost 9 bases and the J segment 6 bases; nucleotides outside the gene matches: 4. Complete variable domain (other parts from reference TRBV7-2 and TRBJ2-2): GAGVSQSPSNKVTEKGKDVELRCDPISGHTALYWYRQSLGQGLEFLIYFQGNSAPDKSGLPSDRFSAERTGGSVSTLTIQRTQQEDSAVYLCARRQGPGELFFGEGSRLTVL.

This clonotype was counted a few times. V is TRBV2 and J is TRBJ1-6; the match to TRBD1 covers 7 bases. The CDR3 consists of 15 residues. The trim removed 0 bases at V and 9 bases at J, leaving 5 bases unmatched. CDR1 and CDR2 (germline): SNHLY, FYNNEI. For the CDR3, the DNA is TGTGCCAGCAGTGAAGCTCAGGGGGTCAGTTCACCCCTCCACTTT. Protein product: CASSEAQGVSSPLHF.